This entry describes one T cell receptor beta chain. This entry belongs to a study of blood T cell repertoires in COVID-19. Here immunoSEQ multiplex PCR was the method, and the copy in TCRdb shows in-frame clones only, minus some. The sample includes about 230,000 clones, 84% of them seen just once. This CDR3 region has 14 residues. Per germline, CDR1 SGHNT and CDR2 YYREEE (reference sequence). V shed 5 bases, J shed 5 bases, and the junction held 6 bases outside the gene matches. This TCR was sampled from a woman aged 80 or older with active or convalescent COVID-19. The sample taken for sequencing was peripheral blood. The rearrangement links TRBV5-4 to TRBJ1-4; 7 bases are shared with TRBD1. The CDR3 sequence is CASSPGTVNEKLFF. In DNA, the CDR3 is TGTGCCAGCAGTCCCGGGACAGTGAATGAAAAACTGTTTTTT. The full variable domain, its missing parts supplied by reference TRBV5-4 and TRBJ1-4, is ETGVTQSPTHLIKTRGQQVTLRCSSQSGHNTVSWYQQALGQGPQFIFQYYREEENGRGNFPPRFSGLQFPNYSSELNVNALELDDSALYLCASSPGTVNEKLFFGSGTQLSVL.